The 14 T cell receptor beta chains below were found in one sample sequenced in a study of human T cells and chemical hapten exposure. The sample's time point: patch test 1, 2 weeks after DPC sensitization. Regarding treatment: therapeutic diphenylcyclopropenone sensitization with weekly scalp DPC. TCRdb re-called the RACE reads with MiXCR, one entry per CDR3 protein. The profile shows some 400,000 distinct CDR3 sequences, approximately 4.4% of them singletons. The input for sequencing was whole blood, taken in connection with sensitization to the hapten diphenylcyclopropenone (DPC). The receptor source for this set is a woman between 45 and 65 years old with alopecia areata. Some clones in this sample may be carry-over from other donors' samples.

This clonotype was detected ten times or more. The chain joins TRBV7-9 to TRBJ1-1, with 8 bases fitting TRBD1. Losses at the gene ends were 5 bases for V and 6 bases for J; bases not matched to a gene: 8. The CDR3 length is 14 residues. Germline V CDR1 and CDR2: SEHNR, FQNEAQ (reference sequence). The CDR3 nucleotides read TGTGCCAGCAGCCCCTCGACAGGGGTTGCTGAAGCTTTCTTT. Protein: CASSPSTGVAEAFF. The full variable domain, its missing parts supplied by reference TRBV7-9 and TRBJ1-1, is DTGVSQNPRHKITKRGQNVTFRCDPISEHNRLYWYRQTLGQGPEFLTYFQNEAQLEKSRLLSDRFSAERPKGSFSTLEIQRTEQGDSAMYLCASSPSTGVAEAFFGQGTRLTVV.

The V and J genes are TRBV29-1 and TRBJ1-1; possibly TRBD1 for D (5 bases). Trimming removed 4 bases at V and 0 bases at J, with 24 bases between. CDR1 and CDR2 (germline): SQVTM, ANQGSEA. The CDR3 runs 18 residues. CDR3 DNA sequence: TGCAGCGTTGTAGATTATCCAGGCGGGGGTTCAATGAACACTGAAGCTTTCTTT. Translating gives CSVVDYPGGGSMNTEAFF.

This clonotype was observed many times. V is TRBV20-1 and J is TRBJ1-5; 10 bases match TRBD1. The V gene's germline CDR1 is DFQATT and CDR2 SNEGSKA (reference sequence). The V gene end was trimmed by 0 bases and the J gene end by 8 bases; junction bases not matched to a gene: 7. The CDR3 spans 15 residues. CDR3 sequence (DNA): TGCAGTGCTAGAGATTGGGGGACAGGGGAGAAGCCCCAGCATTTT. Translation: CSARDWGTGEKPQHF.

This clonotype was recorded many times. V and J are TRBV29-1 and TRBJ2-3, with TRBD1 matching over 8 bases. Germline trimming cut 5 bases from V and 5 bases from J; bases unmatched to any gene: 9. This CDR3 is 14 amino acids long. The germline V gene encodes CDR1 SQVTM and CDR2 ANQGSEA. For the CDR3, the DNA is TGCAGCGTTTACCCGCAGGGGGCGGGAGATACGCAGTATTTT. Protein product: CSVYPQGAGDTQYF.

This clonotype showed up many times. The chain is built from TRBV6-6 and TRBJ1-5; a possible D gene is TRBD1 (5 bases). The CDR3 extends over 15 amino acids. Germline assignment: CDR1 MNHNY and CDR2 SVGAGI (reference sequence). The ends were cut back, 6 bases at V and 4 bases at J, with 16 bases in the middle. CDR3 sequence (DNA): TGTGCCAGCAGACCGCAGGCAGGGTCGAATCAGCCCCAGCATTTT. Translating gives CASRPQAGSNQPQHF.

Notes on this clonotype: Possible read error: a much larger clone is one base away. The V call is TRBV6-1, the J call TRBJ2-5; 9 bases map to TRBD1. CDR1 is MNHNS and CDR2 is SASEGT in the germline V gene. This CDR3 comprises 14 residues. The CDR3 spells CASSRQGVVETQHF. The CDR3 DNA is TGTGCCAGCAGTCGACAGGGGGTAGTGGAGACCCAGCACTTC.

This clonotype has a count of ten or more. The chain combines TRBV20-1 with TRBJ1-3; a weak D match, TRBD1 (5 bases). V shed 6 bases and J shed 2 bases, with 14 bases lying between them. There are 14 residues in the CDR3. Looked up from germline, CDR1 is DFQATT and CDR2 is SNEGSKA (reference sequence). CDR3 bases: TGCAGTGCCCAGGGTGTTAGTACTGGAAACACCATATATTTT. It specifies CSAQGVSTGNTIYF.

This clonotype has ten or more counts. The chain uses TRBV6-6 and TRBJ2-1, with D possibly being TRBD2 (7 bases). Germline V gene sequence: CDR1 MNHNY, CDR2 SVGAGI (reference sequence). V lost 5 bases, J lost 0 bases, and 14 bases lay in between. This CDR3 is built from 16 residues. For the CDR3, the DNA is TGTGCCAGCAGTCTGGGGGGCGGGAGCTCCTACAATGAGCAGTTCTTC. As protein: CASSLGGGSSYNEQFF.

At least ten counts were recorded for this clonotype. The chain recombines TRBV28 with TRBJ2-4; D not resolved. The CDR3 is made up of 12 amino acids. V was shortened by 6 bases and J by 12 bases, with 15 bases between the two germline ends. Germline V gives CDR1 MDHEN, CDR2 SYDVKM. In DNA form, the CDR3 reads TGTGCCAGCAGCCCCCTTACCAGACGTCAGTACTTC. Amino acids: CASSPLTRRQYF.

This clonotype was detected only a few times. The chain joins TRBV5-4 to TRBJ2-3; D gene unclear. The CDR3 is 13 amino acids. Germline V CDR1 and CDR2: SGHNT, YYREEE (reference sequence). V gave up 0 bases and J gave up 4 bases, with 6 bases separating them. The CDR3 here is CASSLGQADTQYF. The CDR3 DNA follows: TGTGCCAGCAGCTTGGGGCAGGCAGATACGCAGTATTTT.

This clonotype was detected only a few times. The chain links TRBV5-6 to TRBJ1-1; D gene unclear. Germline V gene lookup returns CDR1 SGHDT and CDR2 YYEEEE. V was pared by 1 base and J by 0 bases, with 10 bases between. The CDR3 runs to 15 residues. CDR3 residues: CASSLIGYMNTEAFF. The CDR3 nucleotides read TGTGCCAGCAGCTTGATTGGATATATGAACACTGAAGCTTTCTTT.

This clonotype came up many times. This rearrangement joins TRBV7-6 to TRBJ2-1; 8 bases map to TRBD2. CDR1 and CDR2 from the germline V gene are SGHVS and FNYEAQ. CDR3 size: 15 residues. Trimming at V came to 3 bases and at J to 4 bases, leaving 5 bases not matched to a gene. CDR3 DNA: TGTGCCAGCAGCTTTGCTAGCGGGCTATACAATGAGCAGTTCTTC. Its translation: CASSFASGLYNEQFF.

This clonotype was detected many times. The chain employs TRBV6-1 and TRBJ2-6; 9 bases map to TRBD1. The CDR3 sequence is 18 residues long. The V segment lost 5 bases and the J segment 4 bases; nucleotides outside the gene matches: 12. Germline V gene data show CDR1 as MNHNS and CDR2 as SASEGT. CDR3 residues: CASSPSGQGRRGANVLTF. CDR3 in DNA: TGTGCCAGCAGTCCTTCGGGACAGGGAAGGAGAGGGGCCAACGTCCTGACTTTC.

The chain carries TRBV6-5 and TRBJ1-1; 9 bases agree with TRBD1. The CDR3 is 15 residues long. The V gene end was trimmed by 8 bases and the J gene end by 4 bases; junction bases not matched to a gene: 11. Germline CDR1 is MNHEY and CDR2 is SVGAGI. Here the CDR3 reads CASGETGGLSTEAFF. The DNA for the CDR3 is TGTGCCAGCGGGGAGACAGGGGGGTTGAGCACTGAAGCTTTCTTT.